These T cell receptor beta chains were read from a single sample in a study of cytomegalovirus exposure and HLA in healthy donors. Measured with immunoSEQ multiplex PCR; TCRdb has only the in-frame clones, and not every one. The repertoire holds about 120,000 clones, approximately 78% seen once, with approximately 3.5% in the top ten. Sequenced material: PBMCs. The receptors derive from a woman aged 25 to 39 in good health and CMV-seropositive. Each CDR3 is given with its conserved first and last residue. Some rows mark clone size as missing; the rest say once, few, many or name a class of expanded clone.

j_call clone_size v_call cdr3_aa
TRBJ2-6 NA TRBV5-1 CASSLPDRAGANVLTF
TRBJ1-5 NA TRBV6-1 CASSTRRDNQPQHF
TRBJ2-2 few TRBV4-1 CASSPTQANTGELFF
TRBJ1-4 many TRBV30 CAWLGQAEEKLFF
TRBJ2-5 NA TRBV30 CAWSVRGQGASETQYF
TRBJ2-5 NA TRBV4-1 CASSQLGVVETQYF
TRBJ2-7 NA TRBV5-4 CASSGTGGLSYEQYF
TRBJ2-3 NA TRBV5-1 CASSLGTGSGTDTQYF
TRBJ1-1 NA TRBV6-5 CASSYSREVGGTEAFF
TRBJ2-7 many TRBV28 CASSAGTSDYEQYF
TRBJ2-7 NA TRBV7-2 CASSLAASGGEQYF
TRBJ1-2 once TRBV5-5 CASSQPGTGFGYGYTF
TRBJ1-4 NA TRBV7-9 CASSPLIEKLFF
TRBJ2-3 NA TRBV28 CASSTYKGHLGPSTDTQYF
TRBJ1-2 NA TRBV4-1 CASSPSGALGYTF
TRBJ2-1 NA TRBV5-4 CASSLGAALNYNEQFF
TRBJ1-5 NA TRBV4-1 CASSFRASNQPQHF
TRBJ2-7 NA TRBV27 CASSSGASGVYEQYF
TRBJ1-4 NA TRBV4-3 CASSQERQGADEKLFF
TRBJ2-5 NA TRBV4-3 CASSDRGRLQETQYF
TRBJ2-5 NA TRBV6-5 CASSYSPVQETQYF
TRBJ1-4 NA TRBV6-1 CASSEVWTGNQGREKLFF
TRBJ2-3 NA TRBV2 CASRPGLAGFHTQYF
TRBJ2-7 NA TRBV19 CASSIAGLPDYEQYF
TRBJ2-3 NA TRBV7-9 CASSLGTGVATQYF
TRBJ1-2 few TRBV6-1 CASTSGGDGYTF